A single sample gave rise to the 5 T cell receptor beta chains below, sequenced in a study of T cell responses to AZD1222 COVID-19 vaccine (TCRdb year 2021). The sample's time point label, decoded: baseline before first vaccination. Library preparation employed the immunoSEQ multiplex PCR assay. TCRdb limited this immuneACCESS table to in-frame rearrangements with V and J called. A share of clones is missing; checked studies link under half to unresolved V genes, and the rest is unexplained. The sample table contains roughly 130,000 clones; only one count was recorded for about 91% of them. The top ten clones comprise approximately 1.5% of the sample. The source was peripheral blood, collected on day 0 of AZD1222 vaccination. Source of these receptors: an adult in good health.

J is TRBJ2-3 and V is TRBV19, with D perhaps TRBD2 (7 bases). In germline, CDR1 is LNHDA, CDR2 SQIVND (reference sequence). V was cut by 5 bases and J by 6 bases, with 12 bases left in between. The CDR3 has 13 amino acids. CDR3 nucleotide sequence: TGTGCCAGTAGTGAGGGGGGGGCGGATACGCAGTATTTT. Encoded protein: CASSEGGADTQYF.

The V gene is TRBV5-1, the J gene TRBJ1-2; 7 bases fit TRBD1. CDR1 and CDR2 (germline): SGHRS, YFSETQ. The CDR3 length is 13 residues. With V trimmed by 5 bases and J by 5 bases, 6 bases remained unmatched. The CDR3 sequence is CASRGGTTYGYTF. CDR3 DNA: TGCGCCAGCAGAGGGGGCACAACGTATGGCTACACCTTC.

The chain carries TRBV7-3 and TRBJ2-3, with D unclear. This CDR3 is 14 amino acids long. V was cut by 3 bases and J by 6 bases, with 13 bases left in between. CDR1 is SGHTA, CDR2 FQGTGA, per germline. Here the CDR3 DNA reads TGTGCCAGCAGCTTCGGTGGGCCGCGGGATACGCAGTATTTT. Translating it yields CASSFGGPRDTQYF. Together with reference TRBV7-3 and TRBJ2-3, the CDR3 gives the full variable domain: GAGVSQTPSNKVTEKGKYVELRCDPISGHTALYWYRQSLGQGPEFLIYFQGTGAADDSGLPNDRFFAVRPEGSVSTLKIQRTERGDSAVYLCASSFGGPRDTQYFGPGTRLTVL.

The V and J genes are TRBV5-6 and TRBJ2-1, with 16 positions matching TRBD2. Trimming removed 4 bases from V and 1 base from J; junction bases left unmatched: 5. CDR3 length: 18 residues. Germline lookup yields CDR1 SGHDT and CDR2 YYEEEE. In DNA, the CDR3 is TGTGCCAGCAGCCCTCTGGGACTAGCGGGAGGGTCCTACAATGAGCAGTTCTTC. Protein: CASSPLGLAGGSYNEQFF.

V gene TRBV6-6 combines with J gene TRBJ1-5; D gene ambiguous. Trimming left V 0 bases short and J 9 bases short, with 9 bases between. Germline CDR1 reads MNHNY; CDR2 reads SVGAGI (reference sequence). The CDR3 has 13 residues. The CDR3 sequence is CASSYSIMAPQHF. The CDR3 DNA is TGTGCCAGCAGTTACTCTATCATGGCGCCCCAGCATTTT.